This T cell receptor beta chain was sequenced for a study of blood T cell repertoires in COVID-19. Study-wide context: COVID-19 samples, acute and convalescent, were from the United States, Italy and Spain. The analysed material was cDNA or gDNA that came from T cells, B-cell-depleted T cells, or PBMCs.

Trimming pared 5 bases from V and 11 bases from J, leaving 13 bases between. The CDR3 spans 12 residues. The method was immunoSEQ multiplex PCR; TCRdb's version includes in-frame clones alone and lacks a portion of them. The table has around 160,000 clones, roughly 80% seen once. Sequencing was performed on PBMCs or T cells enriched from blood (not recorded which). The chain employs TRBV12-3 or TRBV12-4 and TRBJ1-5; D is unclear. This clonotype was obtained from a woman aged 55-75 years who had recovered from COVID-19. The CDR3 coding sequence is TGTGCCAGCAGTCCAAGACTCGGGGCCCAGCATTTT. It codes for CASSPRLGAQHF.